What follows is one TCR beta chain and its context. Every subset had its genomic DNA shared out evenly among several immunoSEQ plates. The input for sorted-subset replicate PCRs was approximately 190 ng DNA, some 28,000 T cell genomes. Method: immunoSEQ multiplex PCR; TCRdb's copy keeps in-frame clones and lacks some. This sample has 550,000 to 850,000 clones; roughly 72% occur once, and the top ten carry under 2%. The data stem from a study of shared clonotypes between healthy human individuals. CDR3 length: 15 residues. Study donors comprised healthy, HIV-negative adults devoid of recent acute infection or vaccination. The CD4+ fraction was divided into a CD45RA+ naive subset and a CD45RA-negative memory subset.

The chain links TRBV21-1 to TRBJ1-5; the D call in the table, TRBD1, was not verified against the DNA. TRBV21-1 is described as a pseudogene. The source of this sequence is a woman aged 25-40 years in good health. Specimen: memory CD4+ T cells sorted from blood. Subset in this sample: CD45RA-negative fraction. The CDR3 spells CASSVRDSGNQPQHF. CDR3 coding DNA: TGTGCCAGCAGCGTTCGGGACAGCGGCAATCAGCCCCAGCATTTT.